This note documents a single T cell receptor (beta chain) sequence. TCRdb's copy holds only in-frame clones and misses some; the assay was immunoSEQ multiplex PCR. The table records some 160,000 clones, approximately 90% of them present only once. The source of the sample is a study of cytomegalovirus exposure and HLA in healthy donors. The V gene lost 7 bases and the J gene lost 1 base, with 10 bases spanning the gap. Per the germline V gene, CDR1 is ENHRY and CDR2 is SYGVKD. This CDR3 region has 13 residues. The V gene is TRBV10-3, the J gene TRBJ1-1; D uncertain. Sequences were obtained from PBMCs. This receptor was taken from a man aged 18 to 30 in good health and CMV-seronegative. The CDR3 region is CAIKPPQNTEAFF. The CDR3 nucleotides read TGTGCCATCAAACCACCACAGAACACTGAAGCTTTCTTT.